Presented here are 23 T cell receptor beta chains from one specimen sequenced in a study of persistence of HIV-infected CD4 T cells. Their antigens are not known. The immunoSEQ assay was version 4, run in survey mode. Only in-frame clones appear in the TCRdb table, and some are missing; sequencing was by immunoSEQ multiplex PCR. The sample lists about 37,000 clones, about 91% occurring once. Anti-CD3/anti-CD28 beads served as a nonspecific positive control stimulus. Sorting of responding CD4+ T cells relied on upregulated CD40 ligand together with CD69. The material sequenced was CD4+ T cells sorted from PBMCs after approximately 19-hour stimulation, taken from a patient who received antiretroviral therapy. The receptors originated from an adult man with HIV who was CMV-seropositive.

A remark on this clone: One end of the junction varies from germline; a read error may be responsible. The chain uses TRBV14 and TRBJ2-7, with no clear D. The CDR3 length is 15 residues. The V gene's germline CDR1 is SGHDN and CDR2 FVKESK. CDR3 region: CASSQENLGNYEQYF. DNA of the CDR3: TGTGCCAGCAGTCAAGAAAACCTAGGAAACTACGAGCAGTACTTC. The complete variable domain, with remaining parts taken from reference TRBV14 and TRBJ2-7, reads EAGVTQFPSHSVIEKGQTVTLRCDPISGHDNLYWYRRVMGKEIKFLLHFVKESKQDESGMPNNRFLAERTGGTYSTLKVQPAELEDSGVYFCASSQENLGNYEQYFGPGTRLTVT.

DNA of the CDR3: TGTGCCAGCAGCTGGGTAGACAGTGTGAACACTGAAGCTTTCTTT. This gives the protein CASSWVDSVNTEAFF. The genes are TRBV5-6 and TRBJ1-1, with D maybe TRBD1 (5 bases). V shed 3 bases and J shed 0 bases, with 12 bases lying between them. The CDR3 covers 15 residues. Germline CDR1 SGHDT, CDR2 YYEEEE.

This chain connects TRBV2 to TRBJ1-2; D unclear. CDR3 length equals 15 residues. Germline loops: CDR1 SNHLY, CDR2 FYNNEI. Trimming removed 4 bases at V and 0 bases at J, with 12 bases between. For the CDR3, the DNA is TGTGCCAGCAGTGGGCTACTAAACGCTAACTATGGCTACACCTTC. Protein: CASSGLLNANYGYTF.

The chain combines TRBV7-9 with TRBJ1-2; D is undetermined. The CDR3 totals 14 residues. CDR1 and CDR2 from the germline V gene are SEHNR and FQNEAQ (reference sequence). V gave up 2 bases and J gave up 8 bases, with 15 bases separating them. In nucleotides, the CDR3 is TGTGCCAGCAGCTTAAGGCCAGAAGTAAAGGGCTACACCTTC. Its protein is CASSLRPEVKGYTF.

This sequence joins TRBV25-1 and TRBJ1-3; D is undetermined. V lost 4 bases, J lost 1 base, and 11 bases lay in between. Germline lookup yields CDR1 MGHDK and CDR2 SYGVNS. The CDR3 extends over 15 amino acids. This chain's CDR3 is CASSADRSSGNTIYF. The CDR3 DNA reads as TGTGCCAGCAGTGCCGATAGATCGTCTGGAAACACCATATATTTT.

The CDR3 sequence: CASSESSTDTQYF. CDR3 nucleotides: TGTGCCAGCAGCGAGAGCAGCACAGATACGCAGTATTTT. The chain has TRBV9 and TRBJ2-3; D unresolved. CDR3 length equals 13 residues. The V gene lost 3 bases and the J gene lost 0 bases, with 5 bases spanning the gap. CDR1 is SGDLS and CDR2 is YYNGEE in the germline V gene.

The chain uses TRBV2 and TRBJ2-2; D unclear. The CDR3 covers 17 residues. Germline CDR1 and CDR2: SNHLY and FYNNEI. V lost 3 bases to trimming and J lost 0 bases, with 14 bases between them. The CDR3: CASSDLYVRANTGELFF. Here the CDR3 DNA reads TGTGCCAGCAGTGACCTTTATGTCAGAGCGAACACCGGGGAGCTGTTTTTT.

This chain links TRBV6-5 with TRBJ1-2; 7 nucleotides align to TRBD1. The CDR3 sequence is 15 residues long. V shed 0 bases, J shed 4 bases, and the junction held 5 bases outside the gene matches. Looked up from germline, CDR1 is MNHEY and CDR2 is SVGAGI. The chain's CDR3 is CASSYSRQGFYGYTF. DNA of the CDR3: TGTGCCAGCAGTTACTCAAGACAGGGTTTCTATGGCTACACCTTC.

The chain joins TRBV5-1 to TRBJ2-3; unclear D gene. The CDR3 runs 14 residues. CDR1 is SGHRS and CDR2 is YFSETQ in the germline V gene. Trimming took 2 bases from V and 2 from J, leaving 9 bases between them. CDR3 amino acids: CASSFNTYTDTQYF. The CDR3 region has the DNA TGCGCCAGCAGCTTTAACACGTACACAGATACGCAGTATTTT.

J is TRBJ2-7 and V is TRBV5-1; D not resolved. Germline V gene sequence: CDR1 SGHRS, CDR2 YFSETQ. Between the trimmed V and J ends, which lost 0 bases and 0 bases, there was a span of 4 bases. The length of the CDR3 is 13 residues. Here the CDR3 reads CASSLVASYEQYF. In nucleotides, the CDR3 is TGCGCCAGCAGCTTGGTGGCCTCCTACGAGCAGTACTTC.

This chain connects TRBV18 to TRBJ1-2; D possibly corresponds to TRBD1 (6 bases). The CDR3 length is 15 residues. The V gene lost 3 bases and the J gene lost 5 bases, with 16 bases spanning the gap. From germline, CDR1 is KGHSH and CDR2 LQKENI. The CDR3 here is CASSPDSDVRYGYTF. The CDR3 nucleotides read TGTGCCAGCTCACCGGACAGCGACGTCAGATATGGCTACACCTTC.

CDR3 sequence (DNA): TGCAGCGTTGAGATGGGAAGGGAGCAGTACTTC. It translates to CSVEMGREQYF. The chain carries TRBV29-1 and TRBJ2-7, with D unresolved. Trimming removed 3 bases from V and 7 bases from J, with 10 bases in between. CDR1 and CDR2 (germline): SQVTM, ANQGSEA. The CDR3 is 11 amino acids.

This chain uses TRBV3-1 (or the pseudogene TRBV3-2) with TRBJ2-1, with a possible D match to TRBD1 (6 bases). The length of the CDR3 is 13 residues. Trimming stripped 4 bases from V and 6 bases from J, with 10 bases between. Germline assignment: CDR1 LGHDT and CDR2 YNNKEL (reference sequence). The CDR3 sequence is CASSLRGGNEQFF. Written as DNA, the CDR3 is TGTGCCAGCAGCCTTAGAGGGGGCAATGAGCAGTTCTTC.

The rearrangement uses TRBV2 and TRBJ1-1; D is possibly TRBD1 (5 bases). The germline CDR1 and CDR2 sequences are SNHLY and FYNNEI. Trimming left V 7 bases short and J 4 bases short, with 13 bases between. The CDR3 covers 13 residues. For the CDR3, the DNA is TGTGCCAGCAACCTGGACACTGGCACTGAAGCTTTCTTT. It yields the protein CASNLDTGTEAFF.

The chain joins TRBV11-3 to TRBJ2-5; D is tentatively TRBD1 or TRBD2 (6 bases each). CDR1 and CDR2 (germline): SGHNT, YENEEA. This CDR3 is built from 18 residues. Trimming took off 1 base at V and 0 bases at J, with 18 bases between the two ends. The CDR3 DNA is TGTGCCAGCAGCTTAGGCCCGGGGGCGGGACCGTACCAAGAGACCCAGTACTTC. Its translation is CASSLGPGAGPYQETQYF.

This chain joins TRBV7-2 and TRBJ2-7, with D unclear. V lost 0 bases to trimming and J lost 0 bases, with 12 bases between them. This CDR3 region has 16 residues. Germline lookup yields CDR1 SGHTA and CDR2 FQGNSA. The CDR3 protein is CASSLAWQSLSYEQYF. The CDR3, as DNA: TGTGCCAGCAGCTTAGCGTGGCAGTCGCTCTCCTACGAGCAGTACTTC. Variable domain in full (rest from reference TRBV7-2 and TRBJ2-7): GAGVSQSPSNKVTEKGKDVELRCDPISGHTALYWYRQSLGQGLEFLIYFQGNSAPDKSGLPSDRFSAERTGGSVSTLTIQRTQQEDSAVYLCASSLAWQSLSYEQYFGPGTRLTVT.

The CDR3 nucleotides read TGTGCCAGCAGTGGTAGCCGAGACGCAGATACGCAGTATTTT. Translating it yields CASSGSRDADTQYF. This chain links TRBV7-2 with TRBJ2-3; D remains ambiguous. Trimming removed 6 bases from V and 4 bases from J, with 14 bases in between. The CDR3 spans 14 residues. Germline CDR1 reads SGHTA; CDR2 reads FQGNSA.

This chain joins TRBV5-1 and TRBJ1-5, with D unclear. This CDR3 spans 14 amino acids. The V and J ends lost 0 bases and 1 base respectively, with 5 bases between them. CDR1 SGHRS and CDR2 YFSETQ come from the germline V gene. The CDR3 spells CASSLVPSNQPQHF. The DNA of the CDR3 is TGCGCCAGCAGCTTGGTTCCCAGCAATCAGCCCCAGCATTTT. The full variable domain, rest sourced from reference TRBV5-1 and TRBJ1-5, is KAGVTQTPRYLIKTRGQQVTLSCSPISGHRSVSWYQQTPGQGLQFLFEYFSETQRNKGNFPGRFSGRQFSNSRSEMNVSTLELGDSALYLCASSLVPSNQPQHFGDGTRLSIL.

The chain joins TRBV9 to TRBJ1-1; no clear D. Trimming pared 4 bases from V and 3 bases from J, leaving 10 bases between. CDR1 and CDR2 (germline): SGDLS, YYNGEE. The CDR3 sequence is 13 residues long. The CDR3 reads CASSREIDTEAFF. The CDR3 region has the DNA TGTGCCAGCAGCAGGGAAATAGACACTGAAGCTTTCTTT.

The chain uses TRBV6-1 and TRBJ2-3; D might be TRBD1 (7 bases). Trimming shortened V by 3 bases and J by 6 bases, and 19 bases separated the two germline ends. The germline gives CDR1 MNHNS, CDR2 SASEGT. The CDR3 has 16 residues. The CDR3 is CASSEGHRGGSDTQYF. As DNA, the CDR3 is TGTGCCAGCAGTGAGGGGCACAGGGGAGGTTCGGATACGCAGTATTTT.

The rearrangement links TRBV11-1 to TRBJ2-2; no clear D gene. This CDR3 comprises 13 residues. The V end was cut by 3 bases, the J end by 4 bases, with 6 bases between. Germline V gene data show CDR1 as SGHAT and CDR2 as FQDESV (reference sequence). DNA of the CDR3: TGTGCCAGCAGCTTTATTTCCACCGGGGAGCTGTTTTTT. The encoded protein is CASSFISTGELFF.

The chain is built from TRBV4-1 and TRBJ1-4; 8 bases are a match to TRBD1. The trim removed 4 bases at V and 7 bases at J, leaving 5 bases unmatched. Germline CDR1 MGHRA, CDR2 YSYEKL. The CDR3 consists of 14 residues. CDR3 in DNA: TGCGCCAGCAGCCTGGACAGGGAACGTGAAAAACTGTTTTTT. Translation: CASSLDREREKLFF.

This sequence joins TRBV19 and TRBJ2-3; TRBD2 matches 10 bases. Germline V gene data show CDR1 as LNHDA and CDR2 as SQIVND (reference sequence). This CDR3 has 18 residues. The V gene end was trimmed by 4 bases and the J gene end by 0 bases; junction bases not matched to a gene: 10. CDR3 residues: CASSNRLAGALSTDTQYF. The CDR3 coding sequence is TGTGCCAGTAGTAATCGGCTAGCGGGGGCCCTCAGCACAGATACGCAGTATTTT.